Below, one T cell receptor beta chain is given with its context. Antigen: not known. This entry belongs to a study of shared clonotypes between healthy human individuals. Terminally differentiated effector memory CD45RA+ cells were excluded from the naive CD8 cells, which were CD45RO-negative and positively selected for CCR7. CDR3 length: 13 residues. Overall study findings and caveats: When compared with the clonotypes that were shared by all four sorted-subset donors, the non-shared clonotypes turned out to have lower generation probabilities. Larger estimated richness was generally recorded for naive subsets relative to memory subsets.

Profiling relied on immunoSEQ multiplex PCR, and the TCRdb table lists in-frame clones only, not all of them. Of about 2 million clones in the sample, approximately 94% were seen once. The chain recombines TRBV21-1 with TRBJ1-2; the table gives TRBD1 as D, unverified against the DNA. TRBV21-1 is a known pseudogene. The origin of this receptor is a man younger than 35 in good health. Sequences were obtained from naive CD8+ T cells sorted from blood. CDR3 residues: CASGGTGGCGYTF. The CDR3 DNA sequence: TGTGCCAGCGGCGGGACAGGGGGATGTGGCTACACCTTC.